The clone carrying this TCR beta chain was detected ten times or more. Its antigen is as yet unknown. This sample is part of a study of CD8+ T cells in alopecia areata. Study-level findings and limits: Scalp data also include sequences from resident alphabeta T cells of normal skin.

From alopecia areata patients, lesional scalp punch biopsies and peripheral blood were collected. RNA was extracted and reverse transcribed into cDNA as the sequencing template. The protocol was immunoSEQ multiplex PCR, while the TCRdb copy is restricted to in-frame clones and leaves out a portion. The sample has over 85,000 clones, roughly two fifths seen once. The germline CDR1 and CDR2 sequences are MDHEN and SYDVKM. Trimming removed 6 bases from V and 0 bases from J, with 2 bases in between. This CDR3 is built from 11 residues. The source of this sequence is a human donor with alopecia areata. Sequencing used CD4+ T cells sorted from blood. The chain recombines TRBV28 with TRBJ1-2; D not resolved. The CDR3 protein is CASRPNYGYTF. The CDR3 nucleotides read TGTGCCAGCAGACCTAACTATGGCTACACCTTC.